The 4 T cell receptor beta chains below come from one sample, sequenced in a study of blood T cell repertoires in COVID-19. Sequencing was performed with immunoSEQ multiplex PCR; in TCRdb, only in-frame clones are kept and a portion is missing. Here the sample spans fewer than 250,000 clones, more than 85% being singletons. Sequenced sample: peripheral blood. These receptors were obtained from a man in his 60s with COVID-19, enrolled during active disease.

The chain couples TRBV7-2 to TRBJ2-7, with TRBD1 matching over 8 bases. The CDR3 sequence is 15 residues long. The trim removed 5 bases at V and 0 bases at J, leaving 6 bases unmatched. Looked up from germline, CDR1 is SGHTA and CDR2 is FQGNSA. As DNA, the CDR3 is TGTGCCAGCAGCCCTGACAGGGGAAACTCCTACGAGCAGTACTTC. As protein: CASSPDRGNSYEQYF.

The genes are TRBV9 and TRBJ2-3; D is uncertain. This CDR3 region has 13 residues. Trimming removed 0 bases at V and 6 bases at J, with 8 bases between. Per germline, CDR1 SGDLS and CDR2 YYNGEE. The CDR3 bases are TGTGCCAGCAGCGTAGGAGCGCAGGATACGCAGTATTTT. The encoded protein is CASSVGAQDTQYF.

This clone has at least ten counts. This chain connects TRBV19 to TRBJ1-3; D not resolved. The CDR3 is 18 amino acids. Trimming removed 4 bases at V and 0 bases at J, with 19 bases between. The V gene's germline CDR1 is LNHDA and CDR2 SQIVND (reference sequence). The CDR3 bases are TGTGCCAGTAGTACCCCCCTCCAACGCCGGAGCTCTGGAAACACCATATATTTT. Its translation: CASSTPLQRRSSGNTIYF.

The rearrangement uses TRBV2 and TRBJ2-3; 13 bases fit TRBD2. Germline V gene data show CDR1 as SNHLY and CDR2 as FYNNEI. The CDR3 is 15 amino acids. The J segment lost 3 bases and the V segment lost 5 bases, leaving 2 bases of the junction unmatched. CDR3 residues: CASSRTSGRTDTQYF. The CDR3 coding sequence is TGTGCCAGCAGTAGGACTAGCGGGAGAACAGATACGCAGTATTTT.